The rows below give T cell receptor beta chains drawn from one sample of a study of T cells in narcolepsy. Sequencing used immunoSEQ multiplex PCR; TCRdb keeps in-frame clones, though not all of them. The sample lists around 30,000 clones, roughly four fifths seen once, with 2% to 3% in the top ten. The specimen sequenced was CD45RA- memory CD4+ T cells from PBMCs. The receptors come from a human donor with narcolepsy. The CDR3 runs from the conserved cysteine through the conserved F or W. The order of the fields is V gene, clone size, D gene, J gene, CDR3 protein, CDR3 DNA. D genes are given only for firm matches. Expanded clones get a size class; other rows say once, few or many, or leave the size out.

>TRBV6-1|.|TRBD1|TRBJ2-7
CASRAPGTGGGEQYF
TGTGCCAGCAGAGCACCCGGGACAGGGGGCGGAGAGCAGTACTTC
>TRBV6-5|.|.|TRBJ2-3
CCTRASGTDTQYF
TGTTGCACTCGGGCTAGCGGCACAGATACGCAGTATTTT
>TRBV15|.|TRBD2|TRBJ2-7
CATSRGEGRVRYEQYF
TGTGCCACCAGCAGAGGGGAGGGGCGCGTAAGGTACGAGCAGTACTTC
>TRBV28|.|.|TRBJ1-2
CASSSGGYTF
TGTGCCAGCAGTTCCGGCGGCTACACCTTC
>TRBV6-5|.|.|TRBJ1-1
CASRQQGRNTEAFF
TGTGCCAGCAGGCAACAGGGTCGGAACACTGAAGCTTTCTTT
>TRBV7-2|once|TRBD1|TRBJ2-5
CASSFPSGQGAETQYF
TGTGCCAGCAGCTTCCCCTCGGGACAGGGGGCAGAGACCCAGTACTTC
>TRBV7-3|.|.|TRBJ2-5
CASSLQGGLAETQYF
TGTGCCAGCAGCCTTCAGGGGGGGCTCGCGGAGACCCAGTACTTC
>TRBV5-1|.|.|TRBJ2-2
CASSPQASRSGELFF
TGCGCCAGCAGCCCCCAGGCGTCTCGAAGCGGGGAGCTGTTTTTT
>TRBV5-1|medium-sized|.|TRBJ2-2
CASRSSEVIGTGELFF
TGCGCCAGCAGAAGCAGCGAGGTAATAGGTACCGGGGAGCTGTTTTTT
>TRBV6-1|.|.|TRBJ1-3
CASSPIGGSGNTIYF
TGTGCCAGCAGCCCCATCGGGGGATCCGGAAACACCATATATTTT
>TRBV2|.|.|TRBJ1-3
CASRMGRAGNTIYF
TGTGCCAGCAGGATGGGCAGGGCCGGAAACACCATATATTTT
>TRBV15|.|TRBD2|TRBJ2-5
CATSRGAGGPQETQYF
TGTGCCACCAGCAGAGGCGCGGGGGGGCCCCAAGAGACCCAGTACTTC
>TRBV6-4|few|.|TRBJ1-2
CASSDLDFFDLRYRYGYTF
TGTGCCAGCAGTGACCTGGACTTCTTTGACCTCCGTTACCGTTATGGCTACACCTTC
>TRBV2|.|.|TRBJ2-2
CASTLQRLDTGELFF
TGTGCCAGCACTCTACAGCGCCTGGACACCGGGGAGCTGTTTTTT
>TRBV5-1|once|.|TRBJ2-3
CASSRWDGSDTQYF
TGCGCCAGCAGCCGCTGGGACGGCTCAGATACGCAGTATTTT
>TRBV6-5|.|TRBD1|TRBJ2-5
CASIPPGQRETQYF
TGTGCCAGCATACCCCCGGGACAGCGGGAGACCCAGTACTTC
>TRBV10-3|.|TRBD1|TRBJ2-7
CAIKATGTGSQYF
TGTGCCATCAAAGCAACCGGGACAGGATCACAGTACTTC
>TRBV2|.|.|TRBJ1-4
CASTARVDEKLFF
TGTGCCAGCACGGCCAGGGTGGATGAAAAACTGTTTTTT
>TRBV7-2|.|.|TRBJ1-5
CASSPRLEGNQPQHF
TGTGCCAGCAGCCCAAGATTAGAGGGGAATCAGCCCCAGCATTTT
>TRBV5-5|.|.|TRBJ1-4
CASSLGGNEKLFF
TGTGCCAGCAGCTTGGGCGGGAATGAAAAACTGTTTTTT
>TRBV15|few|TRBD1|TRBJ1-4
CATSKGQVSNEKLFF
TGTGCCACCAGCAAGGGACAGGTTTCTAATGAAAAACTGTTTTTT
>TRBV4-1|.|.|TRBJ2-7
CASSQKTAPAYEQYF
TGCGCCAGCAGCCAGAAGACAGCACCTGCCTACGAGCAGTACTTC
>TRBV15|.|TRBD1|TRBJ2-5
CATSRGRQGAAETQYF
TGTGCCACCAGCAGAGGAAGACAGGGGGCGGCGGAGACCCAGTACTTC
>TRBV7-6|.|.|TRBJ2-7
CASSSPGRSSEQHF
TGTGCCAGCAGCTCTCCCGGCCGGAGCAGCGAGCAGCACTTC
>TRBV11-2|.|TRBD1|TRBJ1-1
CASSFKPDRAEAFF
TGTGCCAGCAGCTTCAAGCCGGACAGGGCTGAAGCTTTCTTT
>TRBV6-1|.|.|TRBJ2-7
CASSDLGYRSEQYF
TGTGCCAGCAGTGATCTGGGGTACAGATCCGAGCAGTACTTC
>TRBV7-9|.|TRBD1|TRBJ1-2
CASSSPDRQGRGYTF
TGTGCCAGCAGCTCGCCAGACCGACAGGGTCGGGGCTACACCTTC
>TRBV7-3|.|.|TRBJ2-5
CASSLEWGETQYF
TGTGCCAGCAGCTTAGAATGGGGAGAGACCCAGTACTTC
>TRBV2|.|.|TRBJ1-5
CASSERGGSGNQPQHF
TGTGCCAGCAGTGAAAGGGGAGGGAGTGGCAATCAGCCCCAGCATTTT
>TRBV21-1|.|.|TRBJ2-5
CASSRVFSYQETQYF
TGTGCCAGCAGTAGGGTGTTCAGTTACCAAGAGACCCAGTACTTC
>TRBV6-1|.|TRBD1|TRBJ1-1
CASSGIRDRGLRGFHTEAFF
TGTGCCAGCAGTGGGATCCGGGACAGGGGGTTAAGGGGATTCCACACTGAAGCTTTCTTT
>TRBV29-1|.|.|TRBJ1-4
CSVGDRSREKLFF
TGCAGCGTTGGAGACAGGTCGCGGGAAAAACTGTTTTTT
>TRBV11-2|.|.|TRBJ2-7
CASSASRGAEQYF
TGTGCCAGCAGCGCGAGCAGGGGAGCCGAGCAGTACTTC
>TRBV7-7|.|.|TRBJ2-7
CASSVSPRDEQYF
TGTGCCAGCAGCGTTAGCCCGAGGGACGAGCAGTACTTC
>TRBV2|.|.|TRBJ1-5
CASSEKRVDQPQHF
TGTGCCAGCAGTGAAAAAAGGGTGGATCAGCCCCAGCATTTT
>TRBV30|.|TRBD1|TRBJ1-3
CAWYDQGAFGNTIYF
TGTGCCTGGTACGATCAGGGGGCTTTTGGAAACACCATATATTTT
>TRBV7-2|.|.|TRBJ2-7
CASSAGTAKVYEQYF
TGTGCCAGCAGCGCCGGGACGGCGAAGGTCTACGAGCAGTACTTC
>TRBV19|.|.|TRBJ2-1
CASRDLSYNEQFF
TGTGCCAGCCGGGACCTCTCATACAATGAGCAGTTCTTC
>TRBV4-1|.|.|TRBJ1-2
CASSPSGNRHYGYTF
TGCGCCAGCAGCCCCTCGGGAAACAGGCACTATGGCTACACCTTC
>TRBV4-3|.|.|TRBJ2-5
CASSQVDSTGGETQYF
TGCGCCAGCAGCCAAGTCGATTCGACAGGTGGAGAGACCCAGTACTTC
>TRBV4-1|.|TRBD1|TRBJ1-6
CASSQERTGHSPLHF
TGCGCCAGCAGCCAAGAACGGACAGGGCACTCACCCCTCCACTTT
>TRBV27|.|.|TRBJ1-4
CASSLTRLNEKLFF
TGTGCCAGCAGTTTAACCCGGTTAAATGAAAAACTGTTTTTT
>TRBV25-1|.|.|TRBJ2-1
CASSPSPRAYGSYNEQFF
TGTGCCAGCAGTCCCTCCCCCCGTGCCTATGGGTCCTACAATGAGCAGTTCTTC
>TRBV21-1|.|.|TRBJ1-2
CASTDQAIANYGYTF
TGTGCCAGCACCGATCAGGCGATAGCCAACTATGGCTACACCTTC
>TRBV7-8|.|.|TRBJ1-2
CASSLRSQTNYGYTF
TGTGCCAGCAGCTTAAGGAGCCAAACTAACTATGGCTACACCTTC
>TRBV19|.|TRBD1|TRBJ2-4
CASSMRTGTDIQYF
TGTGCCAGTAGTATGAGGACAGGGACGGACATTCAGTACTTC
>TRBV18|.|.|TRBJ1-5
CASSLQGRGDSNQPQHF
TGTGCCAGCTCCCTACAGGGAAGAGGGGATAGCAATCAGCCCCAGCATTTT
>TRBV7-9|.|.|TRBJ2-5
CASSLGTGLGETQYF
TGTGCCAGCAGCTTAGGTACAGGGTTGGGAGAGACCCAGTACTTC
>TRBV29-1|few|TRBD1|TRBJ2-7
CSVSPRGRNLEQYF
TGCAGCGTCAGCCCCAGGGGGCGGAATCTCGAGCAGTACTTC
>TRBV7-9|once|.|TRBJ1-4
CASSLNGPNEKLFF
TGTGCCAGCAGCTTAAACGGCCCTAATGAAAAACTGTTTTTT
>TRBV4-3|.|TRBD1|TRBJ1-1
CASSQDYRGRTEAFF
TGCGCCAGCAGCCAAGATTACAGGGGGAGGACTGAAGCTTTCTTT
>TRBV7-9|.|TRBD1|TRBJ1-1
CASSLNVLGQGTAEAFF
TGTGCCAGCAGCTTAAATGTATTGGGACAGGGAACCGCTGAAGCTTTCTTT